The source of this TCR beta chain is a study of cytomegalovirus exposure and HLA in healthy donors. Across the study: Most donors, 81% of around 400 genotyped, fell in the Caucasian-associated ancestry cluster.

Findings and caveats of the study: Overall, approximately 150 TCR beta chains were annotated as cytomegalovirus-associated.

Germline lookup yields CDR1 SNHLY and CDR2 FYNNEI. J was trimmed by 4 bases and V by 6 bases; bases with no gene match: 9. The CDR3 has 15 residues. A word on this clone: Its cognate antigen is unknown.

Primers: 60 Vbeta forward and 13 Jbeta reverse. Per the original data handling: Counted up in a later analysis, unique TCR beta chains came to about 80 million, with about 9.9 million shared. The data were produced by immunoSEQ multiplex PCR, yet TCRdb's version contains in-frame clones alone and is incomplete. V and J calls and clone size are as listed in that table; D and trimming were resolved from the DNA. The sample has about 220,000 clones, around 75% seen once. The sequencing input was PBMCs. The chain recombines TRBV2 with TRBJ1-3; TRBD1 matches 7 bases. The sequence came from a woman between 25 and 40 years old in good health and CMV-seronegative. CDR3 amino acids: CASSAQGQEGNTIYF. The DNA of the CDR3 is TGTGCCAGCAGCGCTCAAGGACAGGAGGGAAACACCATATATTTT.